These 4 T cell receptor beta chains were sequenced from one sample in a study of T-cell memory formation after mild COVID-19. TCRdb itself ran the 5' RACE reads through MiXCR, one entry per CDR3 protein. The table records about 410,000 distinct CDR3 sequences, about a sixth of them present only once. The material sequenced was PBMCs or a T cell subset sorted from them (not recorded which). The source is a young man who had mild COVID-19 (a few samples of this study predate the infection). Cell type and time point are not known.

This clonotype came up a few times. The V call is TRBV18, the J call TRBJ2-3; D call uncertain. Germline assignment: CDR1 KGHSH and CDR2 LQKENI. Trimming removed 2 bases at V and 0 bases at J, with 9 bases between. The CDR3 is 15 amino acids. The DNA of the CDR3 is TGTGCCAGCTCACCAACCGAAGGGAGCACAGATACGCAGTATTTT. Translated: CASSPTEGSTDTQYF. Full variable domain (outside the CDR3, taken from reference TRBV18 and TRBJ2-3): NAGVMQNPRHLVRRRGQEARLRCSPMKGHSHVYWYRQLPEEGLKFMVYLQKENIIDESGMPKERFSAEFPKEGPSILRIQQVVRGDSAAYFCASSPTEGSTDTQYFGPGTRLTVL.

This clonotype was detected a few times. DNA for the CDR3: TGTGCCAGCAGCACAGAGACAGGGGTTGGTGGCTACACCTTC. It codes for CASSTETGVGGYTF. The V gene is TRBV9, the J gene TRBJ1-2; 8 bases fit TRBD1. V shed 4 bases and J 7 bases; nucleotides not matched to a gene: 9. The germline V gene encodes CDR1 SGDLS and CDR2 YYNGEE. The CDR3 is 14 amino acids.

The J gene is TRBJ2-7, the V gene TRBV7-2; possible D gene TRBD1, 5 bases. From germline, CDR1 is SGHTA and CDR2 FQGNSA. V was cut by 5 bases and J by 3 bases, with 17 bases left in between. The length of the CDR3 is 15 residues. The CDR3 DNA follows: TGTGCCAGCAGCCCCGGATCAGGGCTCTACTACGAGCAGTACGTC. Protein sequence: CASSPGSGLYYEQYV.

Regarding this clonotype: Because the CDR3 is missing its conserved closing phenylalanine or tryptophan, this is likely a read error. This chain joins TRBV12-3 or TRBV12-4 and TRBJ2-5; TRBD2 matches 9 bases. V lost 5 bases to trimming and J lost 4 bases; unmatched junction nucleotides: 2. The CDR3 contains 13 residues. The CDR3 here is CASSSGGRETQYL. The CDR3 DNA reads as TGTGCCAGCAGTAGCGGGGGGAGAGAGACCCAGTACTTA.